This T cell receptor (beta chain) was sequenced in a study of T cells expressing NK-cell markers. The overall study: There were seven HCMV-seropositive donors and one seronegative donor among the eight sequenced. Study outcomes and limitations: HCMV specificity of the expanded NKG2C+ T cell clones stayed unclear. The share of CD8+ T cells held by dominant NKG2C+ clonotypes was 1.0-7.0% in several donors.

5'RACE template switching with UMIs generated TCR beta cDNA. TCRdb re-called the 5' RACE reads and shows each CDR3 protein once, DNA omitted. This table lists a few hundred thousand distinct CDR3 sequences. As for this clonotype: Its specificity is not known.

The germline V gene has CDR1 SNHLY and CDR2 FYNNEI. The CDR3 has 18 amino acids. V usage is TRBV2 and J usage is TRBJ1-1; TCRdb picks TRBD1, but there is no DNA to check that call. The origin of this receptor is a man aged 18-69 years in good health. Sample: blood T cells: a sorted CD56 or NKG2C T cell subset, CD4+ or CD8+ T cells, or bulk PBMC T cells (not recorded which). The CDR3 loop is CASRVPRDIKQQNTEAFF. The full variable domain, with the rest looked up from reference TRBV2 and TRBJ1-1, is EPEVTQTPSHQVTQMGQEVILRCVPISNHLYFYWYRQILGQKVEFLVSFYNNEISEKSEIFDDQFSVERPDGSNFTLKIRSTKLEDSAMYFCASRVPRDIKQQNTEAFFGQGTRLTVV.